A single sample gave rise to the 20 T cell receptor beta chains below, sequenced in a study of blood T cell repertoires in COVID-19 (TCRdb year 2020). The library relied on the immunoSEQ multiplex PCR assay. Drawn from immuneACCESS, this table holds only the in-frame rearrangements with V and J called that TCRdb kept. Clones are partly lost; checked studies trace under half to an unresolved V gene and leave the rest unexplained. In all, the sample holds about 160,000 clones, and 82% of those were seen once. Roughly 15% of the sample rests with the top ten. The sequencing sample was made of peripheral blood. The source is a human donor with acute or convalescent COVID-19. The donor label of this sample is uncertain.

The chain has TRBV6-1 and TRBJ1-5; D is ambiguous. Germline loops: CDR1 MNHNS, CDR2 SASEGT. V was clipped by 1 base and J by 3 bases, with 7 bases between them. The CDR3 is made up of 14 amino acids. The CDR3 sequence: CASSEGAYNQPQHF. The CDR3 DNA reads as TGTGCCAGCAGTGAAGGAGCGTACAATCAGCCCCAGCATTTT.

This clone came up a few times. In DNA, the CDR3 is TGTGCCAGCAGCGAAAGAGTGACAGGGGGAGGCTCACCCCTCCACTTT. Its translation is CASSERVTGGGSPLHF. This rearrangement joins TRBV7-2 to TRBJ1-6; TRBD1 agrees at 9 bases. The V segment lost 5 bases and the J segment 10 bases; nucleotides outside the gene matches: 12. The CDR3 is made up of 16 amino acids. Germline assignment: CDR1 SGHTA and CDR2 FQGNSA.

The chain couples TRBV27 to TRBJ1-4, with D tentatively TRBD1 (5 bases). Germline CDR1 reads MNHEY; CDR2 reads SMNVEV (reference sequence). V lost 6 bases to trimming and J lost 8 bases, with 16 bases between them. The CDR3 extends over 14 amino acids. The CDR3 DNA is TGTGCCAGCAGGCAGGAAGGGGTTTCGGAAAAACTGTTTTTT. Encoded protein: CASRQEGVSEKLFF.

The chain couples TRBV5-1 to TRBJ2-2; tentatively, D is TRBD1 (6 bases). V shed 4 bases and J shed 0 bases, with 13 bases lying between them. The CDR3 is 16 residues long. The germline V gene encodes CDR1 SGHRS and CDR2 YFSETQ. The CDR3 DNA is TGCGCCAGCAGCGGTGGGACACATACGAACACCGGGGAGCTGTTTTTT. Translated, it gives CASSGGTHTNTGELFF.

The V and J genes are TRBV30 and TRBJ1-2, with TRBD1 as a possible D gene (6 bases). CDR1 and CDR2 (germline): GTSNPN, SVGIG (reference sequence). Deletions cut 0 bases from V and 7 bases from J, with 12 bases between. The CDR3 runs to 13 residues. CDR3 loop: CAWSVGQRGGYTF. CDR3 DNA: TGTGCCTGGAGTGTCGGACAGAGGGGTGGCTACACCTTC.

This clone was seen only once. This sequence joins TRBV11-1 and TRBJ2-1, with 9 positions matching TRBD2. The germline V gene has CDR1 SGHAT and CDR2 FQDESV (reference sequence). This CDR3 has 15 residues. V shed 3 bases, J shed 0 bases, and the junction held 0 bases outside the gene matches. Written as DNA, the CDR3 is TGTGCCAGCAGCTTTAGCGGGGGCTCCTACAATGAGCAGTTCTTC. Protein: CASSFSGGSYNEQFF. Full variable domain (outside the CDR3, taken from reference TRBV11-1 and TRBJ2-1): EAEVAQSPRYKITEKSQAVAFWCDPISGHATLYWYRQILGQGPELLVQFQDESVVDDSQLPKDRFSAERLKGVDSTLKIQPAELGDSAMYLCASSFSGGSYNEQFFGPGTRLTVL.

The V gene is TRBV5-6, the J gene TRBJ2-7; possibly TRBD1 for D (6 bases). This CDR3 has 14 residues. The V gene lost 4 bases and the J gene lost 0 bases, with 11 bases spanning the gap. Germline V lookup: CDR1 SGHDT, CDR2 YYEEEE. For the CDR3, the DNA is TGTGCCAGCAGCCGTACAGGGTTCTCCTACGAGCAGTACTTC. Protein sequence: CASSRTGFSYEQYF.

The V and J genes are TRBV19 and TRBJ1-1, with 7 bases that match TRBD1. CDR1 is LNHDA and CDR2 is SQIVND in the germline V gene (reference sequence). V shed 6 bases, J shed 0 bases, and the junction held 7 bases outside the gene matches. The CDR3 length is 15 residues. The CDR3: CASSIRGTVNTEAFF. The CDR3 DNA is TGTGCCAGTAGCATTCGAGGGACAGTGAACACTGAAGCTTTCTTT.

This clone was counted once. This chain joins TRBV4-1 and TRBJ1-5, with TRBD1 identical over 9 bases. The CDR3 totals 17 residues. V lost 4 bases to trimming and J lost 6 bases; unmatched junction nucleotides: 13. Germline lookup yields CDR1 MGHRA and CDR2 YSYEKL. CDR3 coding DNA: TGCGCCAGCAGCCTCCGACCGGACAGGGGATGGGTTCAGCCCCAGCATTTT. Translation gives CASSLRPDRGWVQPQHF.

The chain recombines TRBV19 with TRBJ1-1; no definite D call. CDR1 is LNHDA, CDR2 SQIVND, per germline (reference sequence). Trimming left V 3 bases short and J 1 base short, with 12 bases between. The CDR3 totals 15 residues. The CDR3 region has the DNA TGTGCCAGTAGTATGAGGTCCATGACGAACACTGAAGCTTTCTTT. Translated: CASSMRSMTNTEAFF.

The chain carries TRBV2 and TRBJ1-1; 7 nucleotides agree with TRBD1. CDR3 size: 16 residues. Germline values: CDR1 SNHLY, CDR2 FYNNEI. The V and J ends lost 2 bases and 0 bases, in that order; junction bases with no gene match: 6. As DNA, the CDR3 is TGTGCCAGCAGTGAACCCCAGGGGGGCGTGAACACTGAAGCTTTCTTT. It encodes CASSEPQGGVNTEAFF.

The chain combines TRBV20-1 with TRBJ2-7; D possibly corresponds to TRBD1 (7 bases). Per the germline V gene, CDR1 is DFQATT and CDR2 is SNEGSKA (reference sequence). The CDR3 is 15 amino acids. V gave up 3 bases and J gave up 5 bases, with 20 bases separating them. The DNA for the CDR3 is TGCAGTGCTAGTGGAGGGAGACAGGGTATTCACGAGCAGTACTTC. Its translation: CSASGGRQGIHEQYF.

The chain carries TRBV7-8 and TRBJ1-2, with D possibly matching TRBD1 (5 bases). Trimming cost V 2 bases and J 11 bases, with 18 bases left between them. From germline, CDR1 is SGHVS and CDR2 FQNEAQ. The CDR3 runs 14 residues. The CDR3 is CASSLWAGEGRYTF. CDR3 nucleotide sequence: TGTGCCAGCAGCTTATGGGCGGGGGAAGGAAGATACACCTTC.

The chain carries TRBV19 and TRBJ2-2, with a weak D call TRBD1 (5 bases). V dropped 3 bases and J dropped 9 bases, with 11 bases sitting between them. This CDR3 contains 13 residues. The germline CDR1 and CDR2 sequences are LNHDA and SQIVND (reference sequence). CDR3 sequence (DNA): TGTGCCAGTAGTATCCGACAGATTCGGGAGCTGTTTTTT. This translates into CASSIRQIRELFF.

The CDR3 loop is CASSRGTGSSYNEQFF. Written as DNA, the CDR3 is TGTGCCAGTAGTAGGGGGACAGGTAGCTCCTACAATGAGCAGTTCTTC. The chain carries TRBV19 and TRBJ2-1; 8 bases match TRBD1. The CDR3 runs 16 residues. J lost 0 bases, V lost 4 bases, and 5 bases had no gene match. The germline V gene has CDR1 LNHDA and CDR2 SQIVND (reference sequence).

V gene TRBV5-1 combines with J gene TRBJ1-2, with 7 bases identical to TRBD1. This CDR3 is 13 amino acids long. CDR1 and CDR2 (germline): SGHRS, YFSETQ. V was pared by 9 bases and J by 7 bases, with 12 bases of the junction left unmatched. The CDR3 DNA is TGCGCCACCGTGGACAGGCAGGGAGGTGGCTACACCTTC. Encoded protein: CATVDRQGGGYTF. Full variable domain (rest looked up from reference TRBV5-1 and TRBJ1-2): KAGVTQTPRYLIKTRGQQVTLSCSPISGHRSVSWYQQTPGQGLQFLFEYFSETQRNKGNFPGRFSGRQFSNSRSEMNVSTLELGDSALYLCATVDRQGGGYTFGSGTRLTVV.

The genes are TRBV9 and TRBJ1-1; D is unclear. CDR1 is SGDLS, CDR2 YYNGEE, per germline. Trimming took off 0 bases at V and 3 bases at J, with 9 bases between the two ends. The CDR3 is made up of 14 amino acids. In DNA form, the CDR3 reads TGTGCCAGCAGCGTAGTCAACAGAGACACTGAAGCTTTCTTT. It specifies CASSVVNRDTEAFF.

The V call is TRBV3-1 (or the pseudogene TRBV3-2), the J call TRBJ1-1; 9 bases match TRBD1. The CDR3 totals 15 residues. Losses at the gene ends were 5 bases for V and 3 bases for J; bases not matched to a gene: 7. Per the germline V gene, CDR1 is LGHDT and CDR2 is YNNKEL (reference sequence). CDR3 loop: CASSLRTGEDTEAFF. The DNA of the CDR3 is TGTGCCAGCAGCTTACGGACAGGGGAAGACACTGAAGCTTTCTTT.

The chain links TRBV7-9 to TRBJ2-5; tentative D call: TRBD1 (6 bases). This CDR3 is built from 13 residues. The germline gives CDR1 SEHNR, CDR2 FQNEAQ (reference sequence). Trimming stripped 7 bases from V and 4 bases from J, with 13 bases between. In DNA, the CDR3 is TGTGCCAGCAAGCAGGGGTTCGTAGAGACCCAGTACTTC. Protein: CASKQGFVETQYF.

The chain couples TRBV11-1 to TRBJ1-2, with no clear D. This CDR3 region has 13 residues. Deletions cut 7 bases from V and 5 bases from J, with 14 bases between. Per germline, CDR1 SGHAT and CDR2 FQDESV (reference sequence). The CDR3 sequence: CASTPGKAYGYTF. The CDR3 bases are TGTGCCAGCACCCCCGGGAAAGCGTATGGCTACACCTTC.